These T cell receptor beta chains were read from a single sample in a study of blood T cell repertoires in COVID-19. TCRdb keeps only in-frame clones here, not all; method: immunoSEQ multiplex PCR. This sample has roughly 310,000 clones, with 90% found just once. Input material: peripheral blood. The receptors here all came from a woman aged 25 to 45 with COVID-19, enrolled during active disease. Each CDR3 is given without its conserved first and last residue. The order of the fields is J gene, V gene, CDR3 protein.

TRBJ1-5 TRBV19 ASSKEEADSNQPQH
TRBJ2-3 TRBV28 ASSPPRTGPDTQY
TRBJ1-1 TRBV24-1 ATSDFPRGLGYTEAF
TRBJ2-1 TRBV5-1 ASSLGQGAVNEQF
TRBJ1-2 TRBV7-8 ASSLTSDRFYGYT
TRBJ1-3 TRBV11-2 ASSPLVAATGNTIY
TRBJ2-7 TRBV23-1 ASSPGQGAYEQY
TRBJ1-4 TRBV28 ASSPGRHTTNEKLF
TRBJ2-6 TRBV4-1 ASSLGQGSGANVLT
TRBJ2-5 TRBV11-2 ASTLSGKYQETQY
TRBJ2-2 TRBV6-5 ASQGQGAGELF
TRBJ1-5 TRBV27 ASSFGGRGQPQH
TRBJ1-2 TRBV28 ASSSYDTSTNYGYT
TRBJ2-5 TRBV12-5 ASGLGTGIGETQY
TRBJ1-5 TRBV30 AWSRLPGTLNQPQH
TRBJ1-1 TRBV6-5 ASRRTLNTEAF
TRBJ1-4 TRBV7-9 ASSSWTDLSATNEKLF
TRBJ2-1 TRBV7-3 ASSVEAGTLPYNEQF
TRBJ1-2 TRBV13 ASRFGTGGLLSGYT
TRBJ1-4 TRBV19 ASSSGQGFGANEKLF
TRBJ1-5 TRBV28 ASSLGDNNQPQH
TRBJ2-3 TRBV7-9 ASSLDRGDTQY
TRBJ1-2 TRBV7-2 ASSQDPEVYGYT
TRBJ2-7 TRBV5-8 ASSLLLDHEQY